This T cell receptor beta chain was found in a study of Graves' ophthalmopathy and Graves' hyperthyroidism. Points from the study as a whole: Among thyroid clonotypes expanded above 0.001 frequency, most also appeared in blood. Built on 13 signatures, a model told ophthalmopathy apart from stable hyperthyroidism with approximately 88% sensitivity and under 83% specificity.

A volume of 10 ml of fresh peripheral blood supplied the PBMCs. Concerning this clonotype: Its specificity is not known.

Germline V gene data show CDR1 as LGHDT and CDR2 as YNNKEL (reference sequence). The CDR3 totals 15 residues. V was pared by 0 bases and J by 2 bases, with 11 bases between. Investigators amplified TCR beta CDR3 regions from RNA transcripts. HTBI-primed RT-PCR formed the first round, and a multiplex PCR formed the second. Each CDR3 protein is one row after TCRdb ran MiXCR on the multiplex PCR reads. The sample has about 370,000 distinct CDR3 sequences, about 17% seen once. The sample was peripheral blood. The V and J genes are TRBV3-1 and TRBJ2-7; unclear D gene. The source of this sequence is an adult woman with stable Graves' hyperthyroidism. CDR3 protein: CASSQDSARTYEQYF. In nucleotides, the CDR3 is TGTGCCAGCAGCCAAGACTCGGCTAGAACCTACGAGCAGTACTTC.